This T cell receptor (beta chain) originates from a study of early T cells in non-severe SARS-CoV-2 infection. On the study more broadly: Chains were unpaired, as sequencing was done on bulk RNA from unsorted whole blood.

Unique molecular identifiers were added to individual cDNA molecules. TCRdb reprocessed the 5' RACE reads with MiXCR, giving one entry per CDR3 protein. This table holds about 130,000 distinct CDR3 sequences, 15% found once. With 7 bases removed from V and 8 bases from J, the gap between germline ends came to 14 bases. The germline V gene has CDR1 ENHRY and CDR2 SYGVKD. The CDR3 is made up of 12 amino acids. The specimen sequenced was whole blood. The receptor was derived from an adult who was a healthcare worker with PCR-confirmed SARS-CoV-2 infection or an uninfected control (not recorded which). The gene calls are TRBV10-3 and TRBJ1-2; weak D call: TRBD1 (5 bases). CDR3 loop: CAIKGTDAGYTF. The CDR3 DNA reads TGTGCCATCAAGGGGACCGACGCGGGCTACACCTTC.